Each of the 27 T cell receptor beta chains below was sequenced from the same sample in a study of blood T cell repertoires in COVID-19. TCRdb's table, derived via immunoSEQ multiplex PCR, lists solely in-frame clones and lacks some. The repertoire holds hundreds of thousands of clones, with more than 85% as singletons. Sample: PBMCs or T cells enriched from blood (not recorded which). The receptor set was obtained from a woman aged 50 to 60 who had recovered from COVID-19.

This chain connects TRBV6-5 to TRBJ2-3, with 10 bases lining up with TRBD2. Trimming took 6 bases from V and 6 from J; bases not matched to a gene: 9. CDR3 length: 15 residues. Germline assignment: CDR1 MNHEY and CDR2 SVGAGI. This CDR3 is CASSLAGVLSDTQYF. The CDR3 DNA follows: TGTGCCAGCAGCCTAGCGGGAGTTTTGTCGGATACGCAGTATTTT.

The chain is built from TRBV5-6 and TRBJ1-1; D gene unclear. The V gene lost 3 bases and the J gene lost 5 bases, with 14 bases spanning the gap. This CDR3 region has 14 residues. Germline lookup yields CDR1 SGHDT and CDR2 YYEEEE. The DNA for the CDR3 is TGTGCCAGCAGCTCCCGAGTCGGGTCTACTGAAGCTTTCTTT. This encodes CASSSRVGSTEAFF.

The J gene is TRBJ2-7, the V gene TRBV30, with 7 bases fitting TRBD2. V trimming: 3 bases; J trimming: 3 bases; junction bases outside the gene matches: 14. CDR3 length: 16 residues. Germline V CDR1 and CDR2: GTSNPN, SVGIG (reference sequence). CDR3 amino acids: CAWRRWREKGDYEQYF. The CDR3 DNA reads TGTGCCTGGAGGAGGTGGCGGGAGAAAGGGGACTACGAGCAGTACTTC.

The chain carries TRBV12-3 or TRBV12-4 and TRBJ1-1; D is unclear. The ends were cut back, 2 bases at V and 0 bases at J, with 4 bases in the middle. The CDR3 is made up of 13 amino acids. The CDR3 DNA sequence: TGTGCCAGCAGTTTACAGTTGAACACTGAAGCTTTCTTT. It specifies CASSLQLNTEAFF.

The CDR3 spells CASSQATSGRVSYEQYF. In DNA form, the CDR3 reads TGTGCCAGCAGCCAAGCGACTAGCGGGAGGGTCTCCTACGAGCAGTACTTC. The chain couples TRBV3-1 (or the pseudogene TRBV3-2) to TRBJ2-7; 14 bases fit TRBD2. Losses at the gene ends were 1 base for V and 0 bases for J; bases not matched to a gene: 2. The germline V gene has CDR1 LGHDT and CDR2 YNNKEL (reference sequence). This CDR3 has 17 amino acids.

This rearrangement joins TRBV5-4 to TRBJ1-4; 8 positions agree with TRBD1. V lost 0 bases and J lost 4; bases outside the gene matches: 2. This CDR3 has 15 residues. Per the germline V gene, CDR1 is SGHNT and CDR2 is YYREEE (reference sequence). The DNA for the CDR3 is TGTGCCAGCAGCTTGGCAGGGGGCGGTAATGAAAAACTGTTTTTT. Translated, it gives CASSLAGGGNEKLFF.

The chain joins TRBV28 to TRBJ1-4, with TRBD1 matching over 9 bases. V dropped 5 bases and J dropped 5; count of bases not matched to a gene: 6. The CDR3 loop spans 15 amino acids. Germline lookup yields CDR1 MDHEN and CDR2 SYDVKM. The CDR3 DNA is TGTGCCAGCAGTGCCTGGACAGGGGTCAATGAAAAACTGTTTTTT. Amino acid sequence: CASSAWTGVNEKLFF. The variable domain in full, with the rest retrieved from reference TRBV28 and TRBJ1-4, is DVKVTQSSRYLVKRTGEKVFLECVQDMDHENMFWYRQDPGLGLRLIYFSYDVKMKEKGDIPEGYSVSREKKERFSLILESASTNQTSMYLCASSAWTGVNEKLFFGSGTQLSVL.

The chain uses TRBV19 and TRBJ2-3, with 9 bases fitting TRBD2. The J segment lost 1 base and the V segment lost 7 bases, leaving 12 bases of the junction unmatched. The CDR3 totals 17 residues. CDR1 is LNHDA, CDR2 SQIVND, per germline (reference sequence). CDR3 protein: CASKPYNEREGTDTQYF. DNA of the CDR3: TGTGCCAGTAAGCCGTACAACGAGCGGGAGGGCACAGATACGCAGTATTTT.

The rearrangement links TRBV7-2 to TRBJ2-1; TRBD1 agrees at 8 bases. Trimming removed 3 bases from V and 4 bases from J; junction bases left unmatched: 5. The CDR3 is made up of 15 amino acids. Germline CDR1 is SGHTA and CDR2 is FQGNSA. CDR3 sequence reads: CASSFDRGVYNEQFF. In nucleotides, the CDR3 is TGTGCCAGCAGCTTCGACAGGGGAGTTTACAATGAGCAGTTCTTC.

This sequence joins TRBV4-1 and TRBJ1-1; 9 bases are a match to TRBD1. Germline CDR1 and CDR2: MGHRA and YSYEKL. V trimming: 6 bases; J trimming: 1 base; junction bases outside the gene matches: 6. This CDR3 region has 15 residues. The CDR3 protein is CASSPEDRGNTEAFF. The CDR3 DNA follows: TGCGCCAGCAGTCCTGAGGACAGGGGGAACACTGAAGCTTTCTTT.

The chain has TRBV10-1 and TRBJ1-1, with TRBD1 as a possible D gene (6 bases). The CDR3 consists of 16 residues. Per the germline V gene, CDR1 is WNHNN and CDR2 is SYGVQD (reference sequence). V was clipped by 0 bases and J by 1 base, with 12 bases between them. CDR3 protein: CASSESSDRTNTEAFF. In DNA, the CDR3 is TGCGCCAGCAGTGAGTCGAGTGACAGGACGAACACTGAAGCTTTCTTT.

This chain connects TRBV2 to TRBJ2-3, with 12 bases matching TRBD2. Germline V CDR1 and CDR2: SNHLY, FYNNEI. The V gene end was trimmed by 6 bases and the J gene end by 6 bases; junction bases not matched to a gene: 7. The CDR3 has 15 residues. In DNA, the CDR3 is TGTGCCAGCAGGGGACTAGCGGGTCGTTTGGATACGCAGTATTTT. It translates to CASRGLAGRLDTQYF.

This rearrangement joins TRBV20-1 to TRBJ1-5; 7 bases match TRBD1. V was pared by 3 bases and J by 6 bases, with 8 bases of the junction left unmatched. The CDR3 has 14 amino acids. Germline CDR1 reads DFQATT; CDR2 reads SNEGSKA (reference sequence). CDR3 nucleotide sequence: TGCAGTGCTAGTATCGTGACAGGGAGTCAGCCCCAGCATTTT. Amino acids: CSASIVTGSQPQHF.

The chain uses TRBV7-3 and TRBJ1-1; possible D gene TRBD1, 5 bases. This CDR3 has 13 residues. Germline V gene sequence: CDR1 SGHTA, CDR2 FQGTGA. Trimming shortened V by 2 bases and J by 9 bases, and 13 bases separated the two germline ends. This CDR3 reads CASSLGGVSQAFF. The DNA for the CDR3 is TGTGCCAGCAGCTTAGGGGGGGTATCCCAAGCTTTCTTT.

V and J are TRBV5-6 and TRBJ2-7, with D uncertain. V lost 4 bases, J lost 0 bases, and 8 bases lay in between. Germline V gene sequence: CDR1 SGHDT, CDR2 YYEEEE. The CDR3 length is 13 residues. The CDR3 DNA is TGTGCCAGCAGCCTCTTAGACTCCTACGAGCAGTACTTC. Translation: CASSLLDSYEQYF.

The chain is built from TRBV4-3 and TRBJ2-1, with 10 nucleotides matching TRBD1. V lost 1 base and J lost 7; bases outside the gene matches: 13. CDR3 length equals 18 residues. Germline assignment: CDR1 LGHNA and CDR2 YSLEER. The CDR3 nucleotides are TGCGCCAGCAGCCAAGTTACCCGTGGGACAGGGGTCTTTAATGAGCAGTTCTTC. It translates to CASSQVTRGTGVFNEQFF.

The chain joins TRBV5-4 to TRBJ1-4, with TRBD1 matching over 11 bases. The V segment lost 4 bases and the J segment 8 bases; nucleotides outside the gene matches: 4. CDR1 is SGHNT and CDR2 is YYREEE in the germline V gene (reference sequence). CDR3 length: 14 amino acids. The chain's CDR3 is CASSEGQGVEKLFF. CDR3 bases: TGTGCCAGCAGCGAGGGACAGGGGGTCGAAAAACTGTTTTTT.

CDR3 nucleotides: TGTGCCAGCAGCTTACTCCACGGACAGGGGGTATTTTTAGCTTTCTTT. It is translated as CASSLLHGQGVFLAFF. V gene TRBV7-3 combines with J gene TRBJ1-1; 10 bases fit TRBD1. V was pared by 2 bases and J by 10 bases, with 13 bases of the junction left unmatched. Germline-derived CDR1 and CDR2 are SGHTA and FQGTGA. CDR3 length: 16 amino acids.

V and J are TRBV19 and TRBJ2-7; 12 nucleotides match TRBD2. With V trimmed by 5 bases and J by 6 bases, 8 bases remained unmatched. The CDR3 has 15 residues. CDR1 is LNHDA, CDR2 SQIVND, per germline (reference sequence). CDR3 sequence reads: CASSQNPTSGSEQYF. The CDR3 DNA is TGTGCCAGTAGTCAAAACCCGACTAGCGGGAGCGAGCAGTACTTC.

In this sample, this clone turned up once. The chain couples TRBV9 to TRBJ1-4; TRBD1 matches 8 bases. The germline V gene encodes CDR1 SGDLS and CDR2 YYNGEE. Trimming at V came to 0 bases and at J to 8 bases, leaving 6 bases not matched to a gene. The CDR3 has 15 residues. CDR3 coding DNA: TGTGCCAGCAGCGTAGGTGCAGGGGGCGGAGAAAAACTGTTTTTT. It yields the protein CASSVGAGGGEKLFF.

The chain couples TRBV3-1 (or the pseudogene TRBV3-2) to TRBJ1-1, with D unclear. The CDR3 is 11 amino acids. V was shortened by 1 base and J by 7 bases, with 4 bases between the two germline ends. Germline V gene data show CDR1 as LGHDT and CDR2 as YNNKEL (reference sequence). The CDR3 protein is CASSQGYEAFF. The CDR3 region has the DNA TGTGCCAGCAGCCAAGGTTATGAAGCTTTCTTT.

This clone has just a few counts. The CDR3 DNA sequence: TGCGCCAGCAGCCAAGAGCGGGAGACAGCTGGTAACTATGGCTACACCTTC. Protein sequence: CASSQERETAGNYGYTF. The chain has TRBV4-3 and TRBJ1-2; TRBD1 is a possible D gene (5 bases). Germline V CDR1 and CDR2: LGHNA, YSLEER. The CDR3 covers 17 residues. The V gene lost 0 bases and the J gene lost 1 base, with 15 bases spanning the gap.

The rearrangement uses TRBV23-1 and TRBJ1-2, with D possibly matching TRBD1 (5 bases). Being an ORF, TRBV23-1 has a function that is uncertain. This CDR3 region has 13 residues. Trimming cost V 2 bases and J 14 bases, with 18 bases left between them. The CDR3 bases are TGCGCCAGCAGTCAAACCCCCCCTTGGGGCCTTACCTTC. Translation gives CASSQTPPWGLTF.

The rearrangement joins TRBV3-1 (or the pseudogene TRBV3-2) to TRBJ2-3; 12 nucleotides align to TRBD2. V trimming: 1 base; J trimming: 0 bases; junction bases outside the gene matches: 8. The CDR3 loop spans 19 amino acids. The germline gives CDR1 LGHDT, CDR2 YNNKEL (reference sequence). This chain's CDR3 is CASSQAYLAGGSSTDTQYF. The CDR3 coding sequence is TGTGCCAGCAGCCAAGCCTATCTAGCGGGAGGGAGTAGCACAGATACGCAGTATTTT.

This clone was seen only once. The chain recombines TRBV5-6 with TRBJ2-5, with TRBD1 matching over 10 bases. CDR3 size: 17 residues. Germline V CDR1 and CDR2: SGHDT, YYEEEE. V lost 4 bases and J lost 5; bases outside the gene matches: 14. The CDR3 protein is CASSLTLTGGSGETQYF. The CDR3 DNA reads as TGTGCCAGCAGCCTCACCCTGACAGGGGGCTCGGGGGAGACCCAGTACTTC.

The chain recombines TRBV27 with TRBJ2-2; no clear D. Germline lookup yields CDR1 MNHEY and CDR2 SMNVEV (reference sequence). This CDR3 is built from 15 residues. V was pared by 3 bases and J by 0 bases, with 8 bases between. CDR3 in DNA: TGTGCCAGCAGTTTTTACGGAGCGAACACCGGGGAGCTGTTTTTT. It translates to CASSFYGANTGELFF.

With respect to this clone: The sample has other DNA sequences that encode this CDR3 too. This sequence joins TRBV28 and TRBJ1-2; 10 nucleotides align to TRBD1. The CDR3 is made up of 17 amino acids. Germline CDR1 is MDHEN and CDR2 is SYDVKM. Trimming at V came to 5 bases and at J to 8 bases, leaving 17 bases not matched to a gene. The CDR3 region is CASSPSGAKTGGAGYTF. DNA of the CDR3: TGTGCCAGCAGTCCAAGTGGGGCCAAGACAGGGGGCGCCGGCTACACCTTC.